This T cell receptor beta chain was documented in a study of response to subunit inactivated influenza vaccine. With regard to this clonotype: Antigen: not known.

CDR3 length: 16 amino acids. Looked up from germline, CDR1 is SGHNT and CDR2 is YYREEE (reference sequence). V was clipped by 0 bases and J by 2 bases, with 9 bases between them. Study findings and constraints: Authors proposed each seasonal influenza vaccination draws in few new T cells.

TCRdb independently ran MiXCR on the RT-PCR reads; one entry per CDR3 protein. The profile covers hundreds of thousands of distinct CDR3 sequences, with less than 8% appearing a single time and 13% taken by the ten largest. This sequence was found in a man aged 50 to 69 who received an inactivated influenza vaccine. The specimen comprised PBMCs from blood, sampled around 25 months after vaccination. V usage is TRBV5-4 and J usage is TRBJ2-6; D is perhaps TRBD1 or TRBD2 (6 bases each). In nucleotides, the CDR3 is TGTGCCAGCAGCTTGGCCGGGGGCGCTGGGGCCAACGTCCTGACTTTC. Residues: CASSLAGGAGANVLTF. The whole variable domain, remainder taken from reference TRBV5-4 and TRBJ2-6, is ETGVTQSPTHLIKTRGQQVTLRCSSQSGHNTVSWYQQALGQGPQFIFQYYREEENGRGNFPPRFSGLQFPNYSSELNVNALELDDSALYLCASSLAGGAGANVLTFGAGSRLTVL.